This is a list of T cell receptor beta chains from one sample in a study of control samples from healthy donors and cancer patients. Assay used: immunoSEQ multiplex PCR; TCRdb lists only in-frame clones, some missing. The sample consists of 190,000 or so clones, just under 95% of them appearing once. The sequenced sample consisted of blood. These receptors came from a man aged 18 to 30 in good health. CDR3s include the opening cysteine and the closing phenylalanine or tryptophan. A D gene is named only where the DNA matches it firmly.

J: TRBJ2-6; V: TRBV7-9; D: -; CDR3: CASSSKGQIAGANVLTF; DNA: TGTGCCAGCAGCTCAAAGGGGCAGATCGCTGGGGCCAACGTCCTGACTTTC
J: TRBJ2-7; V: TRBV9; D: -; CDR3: CASSVGWQGLNEQYF; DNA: TGTGCCAGCAGCGTAGGATGGCAGGGTTTAAACGAGCAGTACTTC
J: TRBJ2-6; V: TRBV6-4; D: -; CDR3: CASSDTTGANVLTF; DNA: TGTGCCAGCAGTGACACAACTGGGGCCAACGTCCTGACTTTC
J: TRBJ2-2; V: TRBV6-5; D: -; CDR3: CASSIEVQPGELFF; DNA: TGTGCCAGCAGTATCGAGGTCCAACCCGGGGAGCTGTTTTTT
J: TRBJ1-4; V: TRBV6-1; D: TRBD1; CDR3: CASTEMGGTGGRLYATNEKLFF; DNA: TGTGCCAGCACTGAAATGGGGGGGACAGGGGGACGACTTTACGCAACTAATGAAAAACTGTTTTTT
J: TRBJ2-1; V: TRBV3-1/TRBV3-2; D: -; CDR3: CASSQELSRGGAEQFF; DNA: TGTGCCAGCAGCCAAGAACTCTCAAGGGGGGGCGCTGAGCAGTTCTTC
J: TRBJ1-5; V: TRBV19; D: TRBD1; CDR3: CASTRGTGRSNQPQHF; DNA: TGTGCCAGTACCCGGGGGACAGGTAGATCCAATCAGCCCCAGCATTTT
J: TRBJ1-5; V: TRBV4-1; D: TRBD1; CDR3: CASSQPDRVYPQPQHF; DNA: TGCGCCAGCAGCCAACCGGACAGGGTTTATCCTCAGCCCCAGCATTTT
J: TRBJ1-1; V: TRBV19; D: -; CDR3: CASSSPSGHFPDTEAFF; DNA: TGTGCCAGTAGTTCCCCAAGCGGGCATTTTCCGGACACTGAAGCTTTCTTT
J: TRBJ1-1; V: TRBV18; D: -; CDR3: CASSPPVPGFNTEAFF; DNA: TGTGCCAGCTCACCACCGGTTCCAGGGTTCAACACTGAAGCTTTCTTT
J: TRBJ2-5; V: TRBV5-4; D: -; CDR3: CASSARQETQYF; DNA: TGTGCCAGCAGCGCCCGCCAAGAGACCCAGTACTTC
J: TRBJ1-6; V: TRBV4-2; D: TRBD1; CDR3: CASSSGGPTSPLHF; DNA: TGTGCCAGCAGCTCAGGGGGCCCTACTTCACCCCTCCACTTT
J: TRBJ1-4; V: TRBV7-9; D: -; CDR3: CASSSTDGRNEKLFF; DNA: TGTGCCAGCAGTTCAACGGACGGAAGAAATGAAAAACTGTTTTTT
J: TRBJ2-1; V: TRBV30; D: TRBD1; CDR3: CAWGRGQGYNEQFF; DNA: TGTGCCTGGGGGCGGGGACAGGGATACAATGAGCAGTTCTTC
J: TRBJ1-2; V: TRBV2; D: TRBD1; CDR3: CASSEADGTGSGGYTF; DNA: TGTGCCAGCAGTGAAGCCGACGGGACAGGGTCGGGCGGCTACACCTTC
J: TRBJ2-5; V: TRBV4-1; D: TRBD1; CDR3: CASSQRQGQETQYF; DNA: TGCGCCAGCAGCCAGAGACAGGGGCAAGAGACCCAGTACTTC
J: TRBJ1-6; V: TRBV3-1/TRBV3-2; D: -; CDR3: CASSQGGFLRGSPLHF; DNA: TGTGCCAGCAGCCAAGGCGGGTTTCTCAGGGGCTCACCCCTCCACTTT